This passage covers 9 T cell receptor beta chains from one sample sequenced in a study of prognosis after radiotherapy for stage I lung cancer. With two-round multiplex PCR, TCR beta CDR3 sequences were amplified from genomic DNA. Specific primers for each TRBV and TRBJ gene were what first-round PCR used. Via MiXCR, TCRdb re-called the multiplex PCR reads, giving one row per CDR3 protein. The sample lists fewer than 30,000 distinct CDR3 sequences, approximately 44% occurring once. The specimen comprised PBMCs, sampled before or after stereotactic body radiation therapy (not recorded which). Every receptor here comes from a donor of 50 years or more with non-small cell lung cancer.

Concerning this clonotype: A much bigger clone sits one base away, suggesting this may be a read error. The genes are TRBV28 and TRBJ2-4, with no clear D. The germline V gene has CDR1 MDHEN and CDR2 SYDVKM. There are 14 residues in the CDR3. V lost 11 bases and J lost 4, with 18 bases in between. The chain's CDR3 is CAYSGEGVKNIQYF. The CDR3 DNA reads TGTGCCTACAGTGGGGAAGGAGTAAAAAACATTCAGTACTTC.

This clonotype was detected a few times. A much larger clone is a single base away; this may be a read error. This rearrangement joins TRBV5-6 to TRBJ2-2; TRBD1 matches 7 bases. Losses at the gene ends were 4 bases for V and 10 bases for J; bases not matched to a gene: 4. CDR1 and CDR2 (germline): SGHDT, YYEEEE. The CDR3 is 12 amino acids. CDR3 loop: CASSLGGVELFF. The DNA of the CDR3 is TGTGCCAGCAGCCTAGGGGGCGTGGAGCTGTTTTTT.

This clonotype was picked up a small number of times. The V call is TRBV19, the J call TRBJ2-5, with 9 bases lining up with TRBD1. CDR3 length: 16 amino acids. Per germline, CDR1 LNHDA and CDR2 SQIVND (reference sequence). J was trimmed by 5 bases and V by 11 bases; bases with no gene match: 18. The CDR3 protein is CAHHQLVQGASETQYF. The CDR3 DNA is TGTGCCCACCACCAACTCGTACAGGGGGCCTCTGAGACCCAGTACTTC.

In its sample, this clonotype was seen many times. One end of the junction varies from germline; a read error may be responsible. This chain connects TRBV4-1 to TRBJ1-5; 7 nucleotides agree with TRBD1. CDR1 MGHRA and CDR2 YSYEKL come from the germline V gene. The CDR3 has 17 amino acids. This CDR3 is CASSQDVDRAQYQPQHF. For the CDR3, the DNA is TGCGCCAGCAGCCAAGATGTAGACAGGGCACAATATCAACCCCAGCATTTT.

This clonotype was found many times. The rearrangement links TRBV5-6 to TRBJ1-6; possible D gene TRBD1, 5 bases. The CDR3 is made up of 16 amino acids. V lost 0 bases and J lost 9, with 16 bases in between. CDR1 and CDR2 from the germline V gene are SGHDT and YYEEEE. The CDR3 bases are TGTGCCAGCAGCTTGGATGGGGCAGGGATCGGTTCACCCCTCCACTTT. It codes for CASSLDGAGIGSPLHF.

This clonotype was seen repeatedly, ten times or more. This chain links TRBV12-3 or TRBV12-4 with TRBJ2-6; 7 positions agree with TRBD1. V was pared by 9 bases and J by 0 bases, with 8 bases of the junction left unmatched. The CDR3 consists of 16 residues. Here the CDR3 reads CASFRDRISGANVLTF. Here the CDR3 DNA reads TGTGCCAGTTTCCGGGACAGAATCTCTGGGGCCAACGTCCTGACTTTC.

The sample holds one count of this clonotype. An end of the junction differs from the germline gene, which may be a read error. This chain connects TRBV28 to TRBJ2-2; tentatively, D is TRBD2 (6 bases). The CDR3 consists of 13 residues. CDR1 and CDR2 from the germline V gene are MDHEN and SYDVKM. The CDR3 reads CASSSGAPGELFF. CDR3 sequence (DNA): TGTGCCAGTAGTTCGGGAGCGCCCGGGGAGCTGTTTTTT.

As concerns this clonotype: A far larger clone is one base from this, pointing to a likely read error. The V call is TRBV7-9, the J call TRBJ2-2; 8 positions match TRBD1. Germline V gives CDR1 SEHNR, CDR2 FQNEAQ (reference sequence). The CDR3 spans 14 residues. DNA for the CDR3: TGTGACAGCAGCCCCGACAGGGGTACCGGGGAGCTGTTTTTT. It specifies CDSSPDRGTGELFF.

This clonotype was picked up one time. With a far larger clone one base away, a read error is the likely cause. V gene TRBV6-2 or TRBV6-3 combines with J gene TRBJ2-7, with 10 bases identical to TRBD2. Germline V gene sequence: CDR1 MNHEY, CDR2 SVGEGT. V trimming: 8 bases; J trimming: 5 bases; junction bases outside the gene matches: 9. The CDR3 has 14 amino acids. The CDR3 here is CASLTSGNLHEQYF. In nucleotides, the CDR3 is TGTGCCAGCCTAACTAGCGGGAACCTCCACGAGCAGTACTTC.